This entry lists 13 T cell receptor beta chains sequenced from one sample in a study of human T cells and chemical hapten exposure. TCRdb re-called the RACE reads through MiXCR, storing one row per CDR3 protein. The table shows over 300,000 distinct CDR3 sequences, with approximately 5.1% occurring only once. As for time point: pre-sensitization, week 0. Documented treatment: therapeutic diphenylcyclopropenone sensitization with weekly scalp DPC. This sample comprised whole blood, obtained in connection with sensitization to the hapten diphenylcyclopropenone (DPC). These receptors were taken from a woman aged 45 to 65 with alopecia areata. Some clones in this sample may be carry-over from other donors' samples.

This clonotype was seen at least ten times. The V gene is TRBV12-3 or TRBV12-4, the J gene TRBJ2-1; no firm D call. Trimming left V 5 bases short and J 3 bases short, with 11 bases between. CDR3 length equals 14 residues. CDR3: CASSLGASYNEQFF. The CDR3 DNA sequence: TGTGCCAGCAGTCTCGGCGCTAGCTACAATGAGCAGTTCTTC.

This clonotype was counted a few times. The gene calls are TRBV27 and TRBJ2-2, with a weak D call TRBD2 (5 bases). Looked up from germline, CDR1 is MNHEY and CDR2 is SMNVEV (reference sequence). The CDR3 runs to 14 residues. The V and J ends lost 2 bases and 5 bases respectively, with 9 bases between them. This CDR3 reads CASSLTGSTGELFF. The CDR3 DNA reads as TGTGCCAGCAGTTTAACGGGGTCGACCGGGGAGCTGTTTTTT.

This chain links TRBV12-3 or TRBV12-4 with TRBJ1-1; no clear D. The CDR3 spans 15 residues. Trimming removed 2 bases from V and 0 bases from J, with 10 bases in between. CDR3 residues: CASSLWGFMNTEAFF. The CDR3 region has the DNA TGTGCCAGCAGTTTATGGGGATTCATGAACACTGAAGCTTTCTTT.

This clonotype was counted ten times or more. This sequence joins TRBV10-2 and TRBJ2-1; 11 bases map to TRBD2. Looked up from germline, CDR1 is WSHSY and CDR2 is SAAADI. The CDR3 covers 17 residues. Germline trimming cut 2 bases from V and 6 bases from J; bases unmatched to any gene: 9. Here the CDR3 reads CASSETASGRLVNEQFF. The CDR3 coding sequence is TGCGCCAGCAGTGAGACGGCTAGCGGGAGGCTCGTCAATGAGCAGTTCTTC.

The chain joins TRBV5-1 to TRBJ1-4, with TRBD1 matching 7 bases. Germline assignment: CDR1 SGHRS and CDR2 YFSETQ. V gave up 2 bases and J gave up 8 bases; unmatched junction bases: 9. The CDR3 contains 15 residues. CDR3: CASSFDRAAEEKLFF. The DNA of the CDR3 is TGCGCCAGCAGCTTCGACAGGGCGGCGGAGGAAAAACTGTTTTTT.

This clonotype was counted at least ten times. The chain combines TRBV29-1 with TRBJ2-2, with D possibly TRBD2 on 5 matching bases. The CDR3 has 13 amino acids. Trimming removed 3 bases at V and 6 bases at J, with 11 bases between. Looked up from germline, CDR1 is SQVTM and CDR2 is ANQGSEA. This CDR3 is CSVDMGVPGELFF. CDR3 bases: TGCAGCGTTGATATGGGAGTTCCCGGGGAGCTGTTTTTT.

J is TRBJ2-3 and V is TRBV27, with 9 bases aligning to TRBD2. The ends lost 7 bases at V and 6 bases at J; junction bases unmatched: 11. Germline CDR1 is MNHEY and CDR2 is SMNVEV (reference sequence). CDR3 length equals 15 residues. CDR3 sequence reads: CASIRRGRGSDTQYF. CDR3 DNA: TGTGCCAGCATTCGCCGCGGGAGGGGGTCGGATACGCAGTATTTT.

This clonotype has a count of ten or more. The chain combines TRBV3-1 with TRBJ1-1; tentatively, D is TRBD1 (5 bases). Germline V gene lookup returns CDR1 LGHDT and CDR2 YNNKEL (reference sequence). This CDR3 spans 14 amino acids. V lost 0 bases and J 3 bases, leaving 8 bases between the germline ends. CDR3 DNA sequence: TGTGCCAGCAGCCAAGAGTCCAGGGACACTGAAGCTTTCTTT. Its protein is CASSQESRDTEAFF. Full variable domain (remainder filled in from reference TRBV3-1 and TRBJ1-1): DTAVSQTPKYLVTQMGNDKSIKCEQNLGHDTMYWYKQDSKKFLKIMFSYNNKELIINETVPNRFSPKSPDKAHLNLHINSLELGDSAVYFCASSQESRDTEAFFGQGTRLTVV.

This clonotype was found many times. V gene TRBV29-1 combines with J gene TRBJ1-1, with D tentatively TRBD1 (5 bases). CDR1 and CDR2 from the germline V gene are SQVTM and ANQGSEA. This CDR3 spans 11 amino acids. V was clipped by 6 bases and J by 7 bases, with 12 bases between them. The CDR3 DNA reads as TGCAGCGTGGCCCCCGGGGGTGAAGCTTTCTTT. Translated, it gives CSVAPGGEAFF.

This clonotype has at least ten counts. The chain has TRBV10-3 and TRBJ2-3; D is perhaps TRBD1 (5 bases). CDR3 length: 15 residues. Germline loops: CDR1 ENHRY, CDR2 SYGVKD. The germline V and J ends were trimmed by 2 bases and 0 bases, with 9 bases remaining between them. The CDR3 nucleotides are TGTGCCATCAGTGAGGGGGCAGTTAGCACAGATACGCAGTATTTT. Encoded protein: CAISEGAVSTDTQYF.

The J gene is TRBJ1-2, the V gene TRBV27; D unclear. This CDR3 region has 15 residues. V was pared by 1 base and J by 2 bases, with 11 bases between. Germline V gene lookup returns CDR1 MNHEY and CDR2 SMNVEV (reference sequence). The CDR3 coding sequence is TGTGCCAGCAGTTTATGGTCGTCGGGGAACTATGGCTACACCTTC. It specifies CASSLWSSGNYGYTF.

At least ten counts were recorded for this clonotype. The CDR3 is CASSLDRTDTQYF. Here the CDR3 DNA reads TGTGCCAGCAGCTTAGACCGCACAGATACGCAGTATTTT. The chain couples TRBV7-2 to TRBJ2-3; D gene unclear. Germline CDR1 SGHTA, CDR2 FQGNSA. The CDR3 is 13 amino acids. Trimming cost V 1 base and J 1 base, with 3 bases left between them.

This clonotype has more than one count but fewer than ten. Here the CDR3 reads CASRKGQGVIYGYTF. CDR3 nucleotides: TGTGCCAGCAGGAAAGGACAGGGAGTAATCTATGGCTACACCTTC. The rearrangement links TRBV2 to TRBJ1-2; TRBD1 aligns across 8 bases. Trimming cost V 6 bases and J 4 bases; bases outside gene matches: 10. This CDR3 contains 15 residues. Germline V gene lookup returns CDR1 SNHLY and CDR2 FYNNEI.